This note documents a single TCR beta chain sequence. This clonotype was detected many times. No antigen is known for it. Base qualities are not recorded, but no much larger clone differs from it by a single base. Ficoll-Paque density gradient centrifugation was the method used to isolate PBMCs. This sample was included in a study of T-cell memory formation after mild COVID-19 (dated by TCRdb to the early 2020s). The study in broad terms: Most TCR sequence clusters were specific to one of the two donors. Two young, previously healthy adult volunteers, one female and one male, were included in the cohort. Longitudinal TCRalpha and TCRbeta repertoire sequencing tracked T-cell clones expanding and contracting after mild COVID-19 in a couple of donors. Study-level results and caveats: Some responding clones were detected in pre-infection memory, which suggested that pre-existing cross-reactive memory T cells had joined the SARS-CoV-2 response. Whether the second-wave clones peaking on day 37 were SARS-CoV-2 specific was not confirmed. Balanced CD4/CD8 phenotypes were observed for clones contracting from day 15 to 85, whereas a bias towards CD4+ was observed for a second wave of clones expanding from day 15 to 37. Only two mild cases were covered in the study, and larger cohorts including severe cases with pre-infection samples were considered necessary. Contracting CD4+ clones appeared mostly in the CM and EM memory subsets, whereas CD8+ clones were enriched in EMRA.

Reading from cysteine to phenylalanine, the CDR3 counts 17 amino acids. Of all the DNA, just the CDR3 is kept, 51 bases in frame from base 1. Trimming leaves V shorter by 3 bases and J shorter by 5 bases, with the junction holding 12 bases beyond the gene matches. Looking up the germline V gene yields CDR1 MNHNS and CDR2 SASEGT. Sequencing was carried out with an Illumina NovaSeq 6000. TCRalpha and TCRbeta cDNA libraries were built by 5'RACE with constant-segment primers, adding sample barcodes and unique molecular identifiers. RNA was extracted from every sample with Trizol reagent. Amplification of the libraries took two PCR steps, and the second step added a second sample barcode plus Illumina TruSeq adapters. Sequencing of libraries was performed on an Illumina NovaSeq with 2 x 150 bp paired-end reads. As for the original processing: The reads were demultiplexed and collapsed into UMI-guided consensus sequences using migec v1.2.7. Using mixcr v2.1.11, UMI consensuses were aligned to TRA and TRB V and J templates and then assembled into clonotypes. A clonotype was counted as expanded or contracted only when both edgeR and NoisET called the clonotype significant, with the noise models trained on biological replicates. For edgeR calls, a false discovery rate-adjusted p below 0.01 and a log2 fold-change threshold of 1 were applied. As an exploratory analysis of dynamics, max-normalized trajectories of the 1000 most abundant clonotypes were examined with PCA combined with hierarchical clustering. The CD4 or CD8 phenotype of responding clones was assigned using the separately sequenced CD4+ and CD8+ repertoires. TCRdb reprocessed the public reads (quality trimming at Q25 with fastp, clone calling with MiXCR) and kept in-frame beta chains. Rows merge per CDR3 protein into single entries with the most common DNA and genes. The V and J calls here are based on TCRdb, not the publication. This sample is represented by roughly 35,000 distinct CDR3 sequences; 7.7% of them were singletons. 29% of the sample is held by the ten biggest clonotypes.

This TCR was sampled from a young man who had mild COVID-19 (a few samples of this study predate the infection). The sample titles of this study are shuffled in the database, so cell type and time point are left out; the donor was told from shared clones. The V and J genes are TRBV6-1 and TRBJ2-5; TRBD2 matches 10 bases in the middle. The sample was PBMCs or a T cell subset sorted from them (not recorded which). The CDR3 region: CASSEGPSGGTRETQYF. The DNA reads TGTGCCAGCAGTGAGGGGCCTAGCGGGGGCACCAGGGAGACCCAGTACTTC.